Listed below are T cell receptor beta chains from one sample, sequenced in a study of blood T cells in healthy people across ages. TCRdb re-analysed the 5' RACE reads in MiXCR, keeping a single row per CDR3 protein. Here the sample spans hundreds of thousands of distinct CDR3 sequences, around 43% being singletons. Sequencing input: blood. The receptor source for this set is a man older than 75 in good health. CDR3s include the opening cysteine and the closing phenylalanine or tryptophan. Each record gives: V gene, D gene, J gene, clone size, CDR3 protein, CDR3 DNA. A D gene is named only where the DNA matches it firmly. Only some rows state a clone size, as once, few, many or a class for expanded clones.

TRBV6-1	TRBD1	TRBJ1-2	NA	CASSEVTGGIGGYTF	TGTGCCAGCAGTGAAGTAACAGGGGGCATTGGTGGCTACACCTTC
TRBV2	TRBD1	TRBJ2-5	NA	CASSGTGTGKETQYF	TGTGCCAGCAGTGGAACCGGGACAGGGAAGGAGACCCAGTACTTC
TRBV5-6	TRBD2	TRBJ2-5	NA	CASSRIAGMGGETQYF	TGTGCCAGCAGCAGAATAGCGGGAATGGGCGGGGAGACCCAGTACTTC
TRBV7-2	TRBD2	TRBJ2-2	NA	CASSLYWTSGAGELFF	TGTGCCAGCAGCCTCTACTGGACTAGCGGAGCCGGGGAGCTGTTTTTT
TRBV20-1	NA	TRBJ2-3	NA	CSAGEPMDTQYF	TGCAGTGCTGGGGAGCCTATGGATACGCAGTATTTT
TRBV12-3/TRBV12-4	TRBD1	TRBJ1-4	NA	CASSFRDSNEKLFF	TGTGCCAGCAGTTTCCGGGACAGTAATGAAAAACTGTTTTTT
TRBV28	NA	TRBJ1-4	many	CASSGGDGEKLFF	TGTGCCAGCAGCGGGGGCGACGGTGAAAAACTGTTTTTT
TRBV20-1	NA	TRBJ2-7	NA	CSASGGSFDYEQYF	TGCAGTGCTAGTGGGGGTTCCTTTGATTACGAGCAGTACTTC
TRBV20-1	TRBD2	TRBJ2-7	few	CSARGILAGRGDNEQYF	TGCAGTGCTAGAGGGATCTTAGCGGGAAGGGGGGACAATGAGCAGTACTTC
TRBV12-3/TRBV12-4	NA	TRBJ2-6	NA	CASSLSSGGANVLTF	TGTGCCAGCAGTCTGTCCTCGGGTGGGGCCAACGTCCTGACTTTC
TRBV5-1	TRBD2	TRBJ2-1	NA	CASSRTSGSNNEQFF	TGCGCCAGCAGCCGGACTAGCGGGAGTAACAATGAGCAGTTCTTC
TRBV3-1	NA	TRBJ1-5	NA	CTSSDAGAGEVGNQPQHF	TGTACCAGCAGCGACGCGGGGGCAGGGGAGGTGGGCAATCAGCCCCAGCATTTT
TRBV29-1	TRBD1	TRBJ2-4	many	CSVAQGAGKNIQYF	TGCAGCGTTGCACAGGGGGCTGGCAAAAACATTCAGTACTTC
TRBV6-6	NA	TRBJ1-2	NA	CASSHLTDRYGYTF	TGTGCCAGCAGTCACCTCACCGACAGATATGGCTACACCTTC
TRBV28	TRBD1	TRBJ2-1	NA	CASSPHGTGKANEQFF	TGTGCCAGCAGTCCTCACGGGACAGGGAAAGCGAATGAGCAGTTCTTC
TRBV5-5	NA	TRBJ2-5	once	CASSLGQDQGKQYF	TGTGCCAGCAGCTTGGGTCAGGACCAGGGCAAGCAGTACTTC
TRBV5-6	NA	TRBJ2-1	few	CASSFAGRIGEQFF	TGTGCCAGCAGTTTTGCGGGCAGGATCGGTGAGCAGTTCTTC
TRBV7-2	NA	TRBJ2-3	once	CASSPQGFTDAQYF	TGTGCCAGCAGCCCGCAGGGTTTCACAGATGCGCAGTATTTT
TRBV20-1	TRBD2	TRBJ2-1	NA	CSARVPLAGGGNEQFF	TGCAGTGCTAGAGTTCCGTTGGCGGGAGGTGGCAATGAGCAGTTCTTC
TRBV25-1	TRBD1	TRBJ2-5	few	CASSYQGDIQETQYF	TGTGCCAGCAGTTATCAGGGGGATATACAAGAGACCCAGTACTTC
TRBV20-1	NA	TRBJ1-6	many	CSARLSERPNSPLHF	TGCAGTGCTAGGCTCTCCGAGCGGCCAAATTCACCCCTCCACTTT
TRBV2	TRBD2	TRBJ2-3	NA	CASSESLRGGADTQYF	TGTGCCAGCAGTGAAAGCCTGCGGGGGGGGGCAGATACGCAGTATTTT
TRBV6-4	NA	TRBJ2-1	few	CASSDLSAGHNEQFF	TGTGCCAGCAGTGACCTATCGGCAGGACACAATGAGCAGTTCTTC
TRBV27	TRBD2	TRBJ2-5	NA	CASSPASGDYNEQYF	TGTGCCAGCAGTCCCGCTAGCGGGGATTACAATGAGCAGTACTTC
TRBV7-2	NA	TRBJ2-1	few	CASSLDPWSGDEQFF	TGTGCCAGCAGCTTAGATCCGTGGTCGGGGGACGAGCAGTTCTTC
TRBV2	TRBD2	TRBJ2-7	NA	CASAFGASGSHEQYF	TGTGCCAGCGCCTTCGGGGCTAGCGGGAGCCACGAGCAGTACTTC
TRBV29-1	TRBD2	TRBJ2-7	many	CSVTRTSGAYEQYF	TGCAGCGTCACAAGGACTAGCGGGGCCTACGAGCAGTACTTC
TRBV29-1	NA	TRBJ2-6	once	CSARQGLGASVLTF	TGCAGCGCTAGGCAGGGGCTTGGGGCCAGCGTCCTGACTTTC
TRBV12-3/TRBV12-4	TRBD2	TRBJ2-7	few	CASSPTPGGREQYF	TGTGCCAGCAGTCCCACCCCGGGGGGTCGCGAGCAGTACTTC
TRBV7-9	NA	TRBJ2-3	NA	CASTGGGGAGTDTQYF	TGTGCCAGCACCGGCGGGGGCGGAGCAGGCACAGATACGCAGTATTTT
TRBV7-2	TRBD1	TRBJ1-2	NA	CASSFMTGNYGYTF	TGTGCCAGCAGCTTTATGACAGGGAACTATGGCTACACCTTC
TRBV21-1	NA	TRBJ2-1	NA	CASSQTGTGKDHEQFF	TGTGCCAGCAGCCAAACCGGGACAGGGAAGGATCATGAGCAGTTCTTC
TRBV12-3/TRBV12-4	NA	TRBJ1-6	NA	CASSLSGTYNSPLHF	TGTGCCAGCAGTTTGTCCGGGACCTATAATTCACCCCTCCACTTT
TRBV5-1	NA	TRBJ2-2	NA	CASSLGGLNTGELFF	TGCGCCAGCAGCCTAGGGGGACTTAACACCGGGGAGCTGTTTTTT
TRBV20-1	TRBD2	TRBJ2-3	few	CSASKREIRTDTQYF	TGCAGTGCTTCCAAGCGGGAGATTCGCACAGATACGCAGTATTTT
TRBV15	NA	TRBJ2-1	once	CVTSRAYEQFF	TGTGTCACCAGCAGGGCATACGAGCAGTTCTTC
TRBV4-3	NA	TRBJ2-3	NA	CASSQAVGGPDAQYF	TGCGCCAGCAGCCAAGCGGTTGGGGGTCCAGATGCGCAGTATTTT
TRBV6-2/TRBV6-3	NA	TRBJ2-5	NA	CASSYSKASRETQYF	TGTGCCAGCAGTTACTCGAAGGCTAGTCGAGAGACCCAGTACTTC
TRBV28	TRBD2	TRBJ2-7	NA	CASGLAGGGTYEQYF	TGTGCCAGCGGACTAGCGGGAGGGGGGACCTACGAGCAGTACTTC
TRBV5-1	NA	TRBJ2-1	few	CASYSGIGRPSVLYNEQFF	TGCGCCAGCTATTCAGGGATAGGGAGACCTAGCGTGCTGTACAATGAGCAGTTCTTC
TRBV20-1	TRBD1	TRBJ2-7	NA	CSATDRIFYEQYF	TGCAGTGCTACGGACAGGATCTTTTACGAGCAGTACTTC
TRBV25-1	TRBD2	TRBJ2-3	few	CASNLAGSDTQYF	TGTGCCAGCAACCTAGCGGGATCAGATACGCAGTATTTT
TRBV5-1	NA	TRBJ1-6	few	CASSLQERDSPLHF	TGCGCCAGCAGCTTACAGGAGCGGGATTCACCCCTCCACTTT
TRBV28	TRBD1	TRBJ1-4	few	CASSPFRGTADEKLFF	TGTGCCAGCAGTCCATTCCGAGGGACAGCGGATGAAAAACTGTTTTTT
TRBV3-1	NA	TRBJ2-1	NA	CASSQGIRVVYEQFF	TGTGCCAGCAGCCAAGGGATTCGGGTGGTCTATGAGCAGTTCTTC
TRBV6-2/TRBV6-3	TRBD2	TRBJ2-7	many	CASSGHGAGDYEQYF	TGTGCCAGCAGTGGCCATGGAGCGGGAGACTACGAGCAGTACTTC
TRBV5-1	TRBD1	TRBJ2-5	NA	CASSSRDSKETQYF	TGCGCCAGCAGCAGCCGGGACAGCAAAGAGACCCAGTACTTC
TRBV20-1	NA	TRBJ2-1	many	CSARDGSSYNEQFF	TGCAGTGCTAGGGACGGGAGCTCCTACAATGAGCAGTTCTTC
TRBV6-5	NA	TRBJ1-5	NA	CASSSGQHNQPQHF	TGTGCCAGCAGTTCGGGGCAGCATAATCAGCCCCAGCATTTT
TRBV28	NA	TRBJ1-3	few	CASSLSGMPGNTIYF	TGTGCCAGCAGTTTATCAGGGATGCCAGGAAACACCATATATTTT
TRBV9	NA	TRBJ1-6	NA	CASSAPPDNSPLHF	TGTGCCAGCAGCGCCCCCCCCGATAATTCACCCCTCCACTTT
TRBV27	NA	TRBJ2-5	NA	CASSLSTAQGTQYF	TGTGCCAGCAGCCTAAGCACAGCCCAAGGGACCCAGTACTTC
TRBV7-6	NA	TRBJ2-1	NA	CASSSPRGSQFF	TGTGCCAGCAGCTCTCCCAGGGGTTCCCAGTTCTTC
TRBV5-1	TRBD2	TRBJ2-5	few	CASSLVGLAGIEETQYF	TGCGCCAGCAGCTTGGTGGGACTAGCGGGGATAGAAGAGACCCAGTACTTC
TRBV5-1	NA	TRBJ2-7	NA	CASSLGAGAYEQYF	TGCGCCAGCAGCTTGGGGGCGGGGGCTTACGAGCAGTACTTC
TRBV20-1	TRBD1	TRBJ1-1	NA	CSARDRGFTEAFF	TGCAGTGCACGGGACAGAGGATTCACTGAAGCTTTCTTT
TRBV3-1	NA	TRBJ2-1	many	CASSPPGYNEQFF	TGTGCCAGCAGCCCCCCCGGGTACAATGAGCAGTTCTTC
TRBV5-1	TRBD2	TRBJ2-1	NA	CASRVASGGSYNEQFF	TGCGCCAGCAGGGTGGCTAGCGGGGGGTCCTACAATGAGCAGTTCTTC